This section outlines one T cell receptor beta chain sequence together with its context. What it recognizes is unknown. This CDR3 is 15 amino acids long. Germline-derived CDR1 and CDR2 are SEHNR and FQNEAQ (reference sequence). V was pared by 4 bases and J by 0 bases, with 12 bases between. This record belongs to a study of shared clonotypes between healthy human individuals. Notes on the study in general: With a few donors compared, approximately 5% of naive CD4 clonotypes were shared. It was the non-shared clonotypes that had lower generation probabilities than clonotypes shared by all four donors. Limitation of the genetic and exposure-history diversity represented came from the few donors.

The protocol was immunoSEQ multiplex PCR, while the TCRdb copy is restricted to in-frame clones and leaves out a portion. The sample lists about 2.4 million clones, 93% seen once, with 0.36% in the top ten. The rearrangement joins TRBV7-9 to TRBJ1-2; D gene ambiguous. The sample consisted of naive CD4+ T cells from PBMCs. Regarding subset: CD45RA+ positively selected. The origin of this receptor is a young man in good health. Some clones in this sample may be carry-over from other donors' samples. CDR3 amino acids: CASSSLDGSNYGYTF. CDR3 nucleotides: TGTGCCAGCAGCTCCCTCGACGGCTCTAACTATGGCTACACCTTC.